This passage covers 20 T cell receptor beta chains from one sample sequenced in a study of beta chain features in type 1 diabetes (dated by TCRdb to the late 2010s). The library was produced with the immunoSEQ multiplex PCR assay. The High Capacity cDNA Reverse Transcription Kit was used to reverse transcribe all of the isolated RNA, meaning that expressed TCRB transcripts were what got sequenced. Drawn from immuneACCESS, this table holds only the in-frame rearrangements with V and J called that TCRdb kept. Clones are partly lost; checked studies trace under half to an unresolved V gene and leave the rest unexplained. Here the sample has about 340,000 clones; 9.3% occur a single time. The ten largest clones represent 0.9% to 1.1% of the sample. General study outcomes and caveats: In all four CD4+ subsets, TCRB CDR3 length was moderately but significantly shorter in type 1 diabetes patients.

No antigen is known for these receptors. Sequencing was carried out using central memory CD4+ T cells from blood. The receptors here all came from a young man with type 1 diabetes.

This clone occurred a few times. V and J are TRBV6-6 and TRBJ1-5, with D maybe TRBD1 (6 bases). CDR3 length: 15 residues. Germline CDR1 is MNHNY and CDR2 is SVGAGI (reference sequence). Trimming stripped 6 bases from V and 2 bases from J, with 14 bases between. CDR3 protein: CASRDPGAGNQPQHF. The CDR3 DNA sequence: TGTGCCAGCAGAGACCCAGGGGCGGGCAATCAGCCCCAGCATTTT.

There are many counts of this clone. V gene TRBV5-6 combines with J gene TRBJ1-3; D is unclear. The CDR3 sequence is 17 residues long. V dropped 1 base and J dropped 0 bases, with 14 bases sitting between them. CDR1 is SGHDT and CDR2 is YYEEEE in the germline V gene. CDR3 in DNA: TGTGCCAGCAGCTTGTGGTCTGGGCCGTTCTCTGGAAACACCATATATTTT. Translated, it gives CASSLWSGPFSGNTIYF. The full variable domain, in which reference TRBV5-6 and TRBJ1-3 provide the parts outside the CDR3, is DAGVTQSPTHLIKTRGQQVTLRCSPKSGHDTVSWYQQALGQGPQFIFQYYEEEERQRGNFPDRFSGHQFPNYSSELNVNALLLGDSALYLCASSLWSGPFSGNTIYFGEGSWLTVV.

This chain joins TRBV7-2 and TRBJ1-5; D is ambiguous. CDR3 length: 13 residues. Trimming shortened V by 1 base and J by 7 bases, and 8 bases separated the two germline ends. Germline V lookup: CDR1 SGHTA, CDR2 FQGNSA. The CDR3, as DNA: TGTGCCAGCAGCTTAGGGACGAGACAGCCCCAGCATTTT. Translation: CASSLGTRQPQHF.

This clone appeared a few times. The CDR3 loop reads CASSTDRPSSGNTIYF. Written as DNA, the CDR3 is TGTGCCAGCAGCACGGACAGGCCAAGCTCTGGAAACACCATATATTTT. J is TRBJ1-3 and V is TRBV7-2; TRBD1 matches at 7 bases. Germline CDR1 SGHTA, CDR2 FQGNSA. The CDR3 spans 16 residues. With 5 bases clipped from V and 0 bases from J, the junction kept 7 bases outside the gene matches.

The sample holds many counts of this clone. The V gene is TRBV10-3, the J gene TRBJ1-5; D gene unclear. CDR3 length equals 14 residues. Per germline, CDR1 ENHRY and CDR2 SYGVKD. V lost 3 bases, J lost 7 bases, and 13 bases lay in between. The CDR3 loop reads CAISDPPSQQPQHF. Here the CDR3 DNA reads TGTGCCATCAGTGATCCGCCGTCGCAGCAGCCCCAGCATTTT.

This clone came up a few times. The gene calls are TRBV4-3 and TRBJ2-1, with TRBD1 matching over 8 bases. The CDR3 consists of 15 residues. Germline CDR1 reads LGHNA; CDR2 reads YSLEER. Germline trimming cut 0 bases from V and 7 bases from J; bases unmatched to any gene: 5. The DNA of the CDR3 is TGCGCCAGCAGCCAAGAGGACAGGGTTTGGAATGAGCAGTTCTTC. Its protein product is CASSQEDRVWNEQFF.

This clone was seen a handful of times. This CDR3 is also generated by other DNA sequences in the sample. This rearrangement joins TRBV2 to TRBJ2-3; 9 nucleotides match TRBD2. V lost 4 bases, J lost 0 bases, and 2 bases stayed unmatched. Germline V CDR1 and CDR2: SNHLY, FYNNEI. This CDR3 comprises 15 residues. The CDR3 region has the DNA TGTGCCAGCAGTGCTAGCGGGGCTAGCACAGATACGCAGTATTTT. Translation: CASSASGASTDTQYF.

The chain joins TRBV14 to TRBJ1-2, with 9 nucleotides matching TRBD1. V shed 0 bases and J 6 bases; nucleotides not matched to a gene: 11. Germline CDR1 is SGHDN and CDR2 is FVKESK. The CDR3 runs 17 residues. The CDR3 region has the DNA TGTGCCAGCAGCCAAGACAAAGGTGGGACAGGGAGGCATGGCTACACCTTC. Protein: CASSQDKGGTGRHGYTF.

This clone turned up a few times. The chain combines TRBV6-6 with TRBJ1-5; D call uncertain. Trimming took off 2 bases at V and 1 base at J, with 9 bases between the two ends. Per germline, CDR1 MNHNY and CDR2 SVGAGI (reference sequence). This CDR3 is 15 amino acids long. The CDR3, as DNA: TGTGCCAGCAGTTACGTGGGCAGAAGCAATCAGCCCCAGCATTTT. Its protein product is CASSYVGRSNQPQHF.

This clone showed up many times. This chain links TRBV7-9 with TRBJ2-1; D is ambiguous. CDR3 length: 12 residues. Trimming took off 3 bases at V and 9 bases at J, with 9 bases between the two ends. Germline V gene lookup returns CDR1 SEHNR and CDR2 FQNEAQ (reference sequence). CDR3 loop: CASSLLGSEQFF. DNA for the CDR3: TGTGCCAGCAGCTTGTTGGGTAGTGAGCAGTTCTTC.

Here the CDR3 DNA reads TGTGCCAGTAGTATCTGGACAGGGGCCGATCAGCCCCAGCATTTT. Translated: CASSIWTGADQPQHF. The chain uses TRBV19 and TRBJ1-5; 9 nucleotides agree with TRBD1. This CDR3 has 15 amino acids. V lost 3 bases, J lost 5 bases, and 5 bases stayed unmatched. Germline assignment: CDR1 LNHDA and CDR2 SQIVND (reference sequence).

This clone was observed a few times. This chain connects TRBV27 to TRBJ1-1; TRBD1 matches 7 bases. V lost 2 bases to trimming and J lost 3 bases; unmatched junction nucleotides: 6. The CDR3 loop spans 15 amino acids. Germline CDR1 MNHEY, CDR2 SMNVEV (reference sequence). The CDR3 sequence is CASSLGIDRDTEAFF. As DNA, the CDR3 is TGTGCCAGCAGTTTAGGGATCGACAGGGACACTGAAGCTTTCTTT.

In this sample, this clone turned up a few times. The chain recombines TRBV10-1 with TRBJ2-1; possible D gene TRBD2, 7 bases. The CDR3 is 17 amino acids. Germline V gene lookup returns CDR1 WNHNN and CDR2 SYGVQD (reference sequence). The ends were cut back, 6 bases at V and 3 bases at J, with 21 bases in the middle. The CDR3 DNA sequence: TGCGCCAGCAGCAGGACGTTCCTCGGGGGGCTCTACAATGAGCAGTTCTTC. It codes for CASSRTFLGGLYNEQFF.

V and J are TRBV5-1 and TRBJ1-2, with D tentatively TRBD1 (5 bases). The ends were cut back, 0 bases at V and 11 bases at J, with 11 bases in the middle. The CDR3 has 12 amino acids. Germline assignment: CDR1 SGHRS and CDR2 YFSETQ. CDR3 coding DNA: TGCGCCAGCAGCTTGGAACAGGAGAGGTACACCTTC. It yields the protein CASSLEQERYTF.

This clone has only a few counts. The gene calls are TRBV13 and TRBJ2-3; 9 bases agree with TRBD2. V shed 1 base and J 6 bases; nucleotides not matched to a gene: 11. The CDR3 has 17 residues. CDR1 and CDR2 from the germline V gene are PRHDT and FYEKMQ (reference sequence). This CDR3 is CASSLVGIAGVEDTQYF. The CDR3, as DNA: TGTGCCAGCAGCTTAGTGGGCATAGCGGGGGTAGAGGATACGCAGTATTTT.

This chain uses TRBV5-1 with TRBJ2-1; no clear D gene. The germline V gene has CDR1 SGHRS and CDR2 YFSETQ. CDR3 size: 14 residues. The V and J ends lost 0 bases and 10 bases respectively, with 14 bases between them. The chain's CDR3 is CASSLESGLWEQFF. For the CDR3, the DNA is TGCGCCAGCAGCTTGGAATCCGGCCTGTGGGAGCAGTTCTTC.

This clone was counted many times. V is TRBV7-9 and J is TRBJ2-5; a weak D match, TRBD1 (6 bases). In germline, CDR1 is SEHNR, CDR2 FQNEAQ (reference sequence). There are 15 residues in the CDR3. Deletions cut 0 bases from V and 5 bases from J, with 13 bases between. The CDR3 is CASSLAAGEGETQYF. CDR3 DNA: TGTGCCAGCAGCTTAGCGGCAGGGGAAGGGGAGACCCAGTACTTC.

This chain connects TRBV9 to TRBJ2-1, with TRBD2 identical over 9 bases. The germline gives CDR1 SGDLS, CDR2 YYNGEE. The junction had 12 bases not matched to a gene; V was cut back by 4 bases and J by 4 bases. CDR3 length: 17 amino acids. The CDR3 is CASSPRLDSGGYNEQFF. The CDR3 DNA follows: TGTGCCAGCAGCCCCCGTCTGGATAGCGGGGGTTACAATGAGCAGTTCTTC.

The chain employs TRBV30 and TRBJ1-1, with unresolved D. Looked up from germline, CDR1 is GTSNPN and CDR2 is SVGIG (reference sequence). Trimming took off 5 bases at V and 1 base at J, with 8 bases between the two ends. CDR3 length equals 12 residues. CDR3 protein: CAWGRENTEAFF. The DNA of the CDR3 is TGTGCCTGGGGACGGGAGAACACTGAAGCTTTCTTT. Supplemented by reference TRBV30 and TRBJ1-1, the full variable domain reads SQTIHQWPATLVQPVGSPLSLECTVEGTSNPNLYWYRQAAGRGLQLLFYSVGIGQISSEVPQNLSASRPQDRQFILSSKKLLLSDSGFYLCAWGRENTEAFFGQGTRLTVV.

V gene TRBV10-3 combines with J gene TRBJ2-5; the D is unclear. V gave up 4 bases and J gave up 4 bases, with 10 bases separating them. The germline V gene encodes CDR1 ENHRY and CDR2 SYGVKD. CDR3 length equals 13 residues. For the CDR3, the DNA is TGTGCCATCAGTGTCGACTTCGGAGAGACCCAGTACTTC. Encoded protein: CAISVDFGETQYF.